This TCR beta chain was found in a study of OX40 agonist ivuxolimab in advanced cancers. Some clones are missing from TCRdb's copy, which holds only in-frame ones; the method was immunoSEQ multiplex PCR. This table holds approximately 74,000 clones, more than 65% found once. Per germline, CDR1 MNHEY and CDR2 SMNVEV (reference sequence). The CDR3 is 14 amino acids. With 6 bases clipped from V and 8 bases from J, the junction kept 7 bases outside the gene matches. The specimen comprised CD4+ or CD8+ T cells sorted from blood, sampled in a trial of the OX40 agonist ivuxolimab. V usage is TRBV27 and J usage is TRBJ1-4; 9 bases match TRBD1. This clonotype was obtained from an adult with an advanced solid tumor such as melanoma, head and neck, liver or kidney cancer. The CDR3 loop is CASSSDRGGEKLFF. CDR3 coding DNA: TGTGCCAGCAGCTCGGACAGGGGAGGGGAAAAACTGTTTTTT. The entire variable domain, with the rest obtained from reference TRBV27 and TRBJ1-4, is as follows: EAQVTQNPRYLITVTGKKLTVTCSQNMNHEYMSWYRQDPGLGLRQIYYSMNVEVTDKGDVPEGYKVSRKEKRNFPLILESPSPNQTSLYFCASSSDRGGEKLFFGSGTQLSVL.